This TCR beta chain was recorded in a study of cytomegalovirus exposure and HLA in healthy donors. Turning to the study itself: The same platform was used for the 120 or so validation repertoires as for the roughly 730 first-cohort repertoires, as reported in a later analysis. Whole-study findings and limits: Associated with cytomegalovirus, according to the listing, were 150 to 200 TCR beta chains.

Generated by immunoSEQ multiplex PCR, the TCRdb table keeps only in-frame clones and is missing some. Of 150,000 or so clones listed, about 86% are singletons. Of note for this clone: The antigen remains undetermined.

Trimming removed 1 base at V and 6 bases at J, with 16 bases between. CDR1 is SGHRS, CDR2 YFSETQ, per germline. This CDR3 spans 15 amino acids. The TCR originated in a human donor in good health. Sequencing was performed on PBMCs. The chain recombines TRBV5-1 with TRBJ1-2; tentatively, D is TRBD1 (6 bases). CDR3 residues: CASSLLTEGGNGYTF. CDR3 coding DNA: TGCGCCAGCAGCTTGCTAACTGAGGGGGGGAATGGCTACACCTTC.